Included here is one TCR beta chain sequence, with context. Antigen unknown. The CDR3 runs to 14 residues. Data came from immunoSEQ multiplex PCR; TCRdb stores just in-frame clones and leaves some out. The data show fewer than 35,000 clones, roughly 87% seen once. These data are taken from a study of T cells in narcolepsy. Study summary: Patients with NT1 or NT2 and healthy control donors were enrolled. Study results and caveats: Autoreactive HCRT-specific and TRIB2-specific clonotypes were marked in same-patient CSF-versus-blood CD4+ comparisons.

This chain links TRBV21-1 with TRBJ2-5; the table gives TRBD1 as D, unverified against the DNA. The end of the DNA aligns better with TRBJ2-7, so the J call may be wrong. TRBV21-1 counts as a pseudogene. This receptor was obtained from a human donor with narcolepsy. Source material: CD45RA- memory CD4+ T cells from PBMCs. This CDR3 reads CANPDRAIAYEQYF. For the CDR3, the DNA is TGTGCCAACCCAGACAGGGCGATCGCCTACGAGCAGTACTTC.